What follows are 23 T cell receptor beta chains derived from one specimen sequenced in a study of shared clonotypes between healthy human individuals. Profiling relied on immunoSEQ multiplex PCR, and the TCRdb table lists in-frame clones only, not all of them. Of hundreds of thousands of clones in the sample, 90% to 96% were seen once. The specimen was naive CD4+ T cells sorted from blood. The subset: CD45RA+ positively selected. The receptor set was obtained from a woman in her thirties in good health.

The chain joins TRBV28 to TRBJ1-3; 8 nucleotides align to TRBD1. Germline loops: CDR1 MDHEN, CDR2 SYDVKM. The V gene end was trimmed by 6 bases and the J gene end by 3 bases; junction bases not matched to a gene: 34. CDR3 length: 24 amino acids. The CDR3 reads CASSPPAGQASPGVVKQGGNTIYF. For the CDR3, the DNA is TGTGCCAGCAGCCCTCCCGCGGGACAGGCATCACCAGGGGTAGTGAAGCAGGGTGGAAACACCATATATTTT.

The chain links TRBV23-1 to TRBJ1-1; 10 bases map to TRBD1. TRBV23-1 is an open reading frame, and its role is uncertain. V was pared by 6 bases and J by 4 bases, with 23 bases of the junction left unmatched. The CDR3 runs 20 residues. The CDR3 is CASRCRETGGARPSRTEAFF. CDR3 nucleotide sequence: TGCGCCAGCAGATGCCGGGAGACAGGGGGCGCACGTCCAAGTCGCACTGAAGCTTTCTTT.

The CDR3 DNA sequence: TGTGCCAGCCGACGCGGGGAAACAGAGACCCAGTACTTC. It encodes CASRRGETETQYF. The rearrangement links TRBV7-6 to TRBJ2-5; tentative D call: TRBD2 (6 bases). V was cut by 8 bases and J by 4 bases, with 14 bases left in between. The CDR3 covers 13 residues. Germline V gene sequence: CDR1 SGHVS, CDR2 FNYEAQ.

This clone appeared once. CDR3 DNA: TGCGCCAGCAGCCTACTACAAGGACGGGACACCGGGGAGCTGTTTTTT. Protein sequence: CASSLLQGRDTGELFF. The V gene is TRBV5-1, the J gene TRBJ2-2; D remains ambiguous. V was trimmed by 4 bases and J by 3 bases, leaving 16 bases between them. Germline V gives CDR1 SGHRS, CDR2 YFSETQ. This CDR3 comprises 16 residues.

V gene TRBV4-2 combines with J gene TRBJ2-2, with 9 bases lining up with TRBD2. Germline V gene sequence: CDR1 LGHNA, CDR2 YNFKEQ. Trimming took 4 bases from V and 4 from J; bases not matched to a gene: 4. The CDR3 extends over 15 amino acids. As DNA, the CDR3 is TGTGCCAGCAGCCGGAGCGGGAGGCGCACCGGGGAGCTGTTTTTT. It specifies CASSRSGRRTGELFF.

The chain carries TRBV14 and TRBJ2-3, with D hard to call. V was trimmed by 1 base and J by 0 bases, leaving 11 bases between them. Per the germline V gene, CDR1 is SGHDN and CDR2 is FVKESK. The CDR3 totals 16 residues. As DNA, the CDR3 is TGTGCCAGCAGCCAAGGACTCAACCCTAGCACAGATACGCAGTATTTT. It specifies CASSQGLNPSTDTQYF.

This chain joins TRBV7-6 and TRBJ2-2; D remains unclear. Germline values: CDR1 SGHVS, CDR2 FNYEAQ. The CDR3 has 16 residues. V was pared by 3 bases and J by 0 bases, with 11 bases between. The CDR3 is CASSFQPNPNTGELFF. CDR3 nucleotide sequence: TGTGCCAGCAGCTTCCAACCAAACCCGAACACCGGGGAGCTGTTTTTT.

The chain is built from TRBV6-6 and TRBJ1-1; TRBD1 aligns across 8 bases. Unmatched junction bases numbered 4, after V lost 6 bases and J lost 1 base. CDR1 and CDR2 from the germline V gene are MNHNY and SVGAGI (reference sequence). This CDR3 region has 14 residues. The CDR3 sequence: CASRPGQGNTEAFF. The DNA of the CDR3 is TGTGCCAGCAGACCCGGACAGGGGAACACTGAAGCTTTCTTT.

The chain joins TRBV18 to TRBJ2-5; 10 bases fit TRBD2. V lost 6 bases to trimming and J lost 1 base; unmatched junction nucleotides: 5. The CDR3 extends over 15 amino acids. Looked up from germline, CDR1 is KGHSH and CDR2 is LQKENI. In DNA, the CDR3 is TGTGCCAGCTCCAGGACTAGCGGTTTCCAAGAGACCCAGTACTTC. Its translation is CASSRTSGFQETQYF.

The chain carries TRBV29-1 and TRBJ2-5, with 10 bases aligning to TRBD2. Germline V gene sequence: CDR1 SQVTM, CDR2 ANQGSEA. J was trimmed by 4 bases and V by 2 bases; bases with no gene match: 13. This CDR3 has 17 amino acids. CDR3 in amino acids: CSVEPLRAGGPAETQYF. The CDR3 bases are TGCAGCGTTGAACCTCTGAGAGCGGGAGGGCCCGCAGAGACCCAGTACTTC.

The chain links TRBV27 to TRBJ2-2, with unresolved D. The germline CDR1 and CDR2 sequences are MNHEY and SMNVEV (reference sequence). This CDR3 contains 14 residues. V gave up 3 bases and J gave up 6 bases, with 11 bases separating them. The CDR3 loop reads CASSFNGFAGELFF. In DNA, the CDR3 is TGTGCCAGCAGTTTCAATGGGTTTGCCGGGGAGCTGTTTTTT.

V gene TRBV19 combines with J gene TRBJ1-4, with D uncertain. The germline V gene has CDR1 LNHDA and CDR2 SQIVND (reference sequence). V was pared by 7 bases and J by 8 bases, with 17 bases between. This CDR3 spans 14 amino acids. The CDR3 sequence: CASTGMNFVEKLFF. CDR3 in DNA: TGTGCCAGTACCGGTATGAATTTCGTGGAAAAACTGTTTTTT.

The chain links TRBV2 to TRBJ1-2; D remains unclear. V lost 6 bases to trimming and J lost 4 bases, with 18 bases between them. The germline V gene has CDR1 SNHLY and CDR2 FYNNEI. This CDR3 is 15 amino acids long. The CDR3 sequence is CASSPRGGSGYGYTF. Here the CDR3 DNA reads TGTGCCAGCAGCCCCCGGGGAGGGTCGGGCTATGGCTACACCTTC.

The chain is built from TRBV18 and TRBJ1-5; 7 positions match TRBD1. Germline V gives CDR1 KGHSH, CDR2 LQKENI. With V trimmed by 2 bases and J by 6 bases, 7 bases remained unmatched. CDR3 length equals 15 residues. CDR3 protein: CASSPSTGQGQPQHF. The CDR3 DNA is TGTGCCAGCTCACCATCGACAGGGCAAGGTCAGCCCCAGCATTTT.

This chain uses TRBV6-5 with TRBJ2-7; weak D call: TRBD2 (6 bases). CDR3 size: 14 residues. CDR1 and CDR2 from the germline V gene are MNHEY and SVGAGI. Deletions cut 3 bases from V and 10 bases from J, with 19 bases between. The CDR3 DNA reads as TGTGCCAGCAGTTATGAGCCGGGACTCTCTTTACAGTACTTC. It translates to CASSYEPGLSLQYF.

CDR3 amino acids: CASSEGANSGTEAFF. The CDR3 coding sequence is TGTGCCAGCAGTGAAGGGGCAAACTCGGGAACTGAAGCTTTCTTT. The chain recombines TRBV6-1 with TRBJ1-1; D gene ambiguous. V was trimmed by 1 base and J by 5 bases, leaving 14 bases between them. CDR3 size: 15 residues. Germline CDR1 is MNHNS and CDR2 is SASEGT.

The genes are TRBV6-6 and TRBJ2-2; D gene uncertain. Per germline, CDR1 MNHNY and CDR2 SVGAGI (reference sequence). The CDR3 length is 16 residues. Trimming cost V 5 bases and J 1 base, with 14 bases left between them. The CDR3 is CASSPGRPRNTGELFF. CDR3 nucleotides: TGTGCCAGCAGTCCCGGACGGCCTCGGAACACCGGGGAGCTGTTTTTT.

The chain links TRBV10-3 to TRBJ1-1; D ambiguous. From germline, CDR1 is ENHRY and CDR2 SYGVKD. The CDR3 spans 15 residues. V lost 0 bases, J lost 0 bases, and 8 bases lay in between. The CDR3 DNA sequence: TGTGCCATCAGTGAGTCGAAAGGAATGAACACTGAAGCTTTCTTT. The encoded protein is CAISESKGMNTEAFF.

The CDR3 loop reads CASSTWDRETSYEQYF. CDR3 bases: TGCGCCAGCAGCACCTGGGACAGGGAAACCTCCTACGAGCAGTACTTC. The V and J genes are TRBV5-1 and TRBJ2-7; 9 bases fit TRBD1. Germline values: CDR1 SGHRS, CDR2 YFSETQ. The CDR3 runs to 16 residues. V lost 4 bases, J lost 0 bases, and 8 bases stayed unmatched.

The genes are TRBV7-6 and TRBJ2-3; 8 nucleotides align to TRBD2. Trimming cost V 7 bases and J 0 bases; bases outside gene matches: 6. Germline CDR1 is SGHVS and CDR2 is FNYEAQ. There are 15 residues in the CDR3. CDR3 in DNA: TGTGCCAGCACCTCGGGGGGGCTTAGCACAGATACGCAGTATTTT. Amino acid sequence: CASTSGGLSTDTQYF.

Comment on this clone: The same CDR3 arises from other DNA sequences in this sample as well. The CDR3 region has the DNA TGCGCCAGCAGCTTGGAAGGCTCTGGGGCCAACGTCCTGACTTTC. This encodes CASSLEGSGANVLTF. This sequence joins TRBV5-1 and TRBJ2-6; D not resolved. CDR3 length: 15 residues. Germline-derived CDR1 and CDR2 are SGHRS and YFSETQ. V shed 0 bases and J shed 0 bases, with 4 bases lying between them. Using reference TRBV5-1 and TRBJ2-6 for the parts outside the CDR3, the full variable domain is KAGVTQTPRYLIKTRGQQVTLSCSPISGHRSVSWYQQTPGQGLQFLFEYFSETQRNKGNFPGRFSGRQFSNSRSEMNVSTLELGDSALYLCASSLEGSGANVLTFGAGSRLTVL.

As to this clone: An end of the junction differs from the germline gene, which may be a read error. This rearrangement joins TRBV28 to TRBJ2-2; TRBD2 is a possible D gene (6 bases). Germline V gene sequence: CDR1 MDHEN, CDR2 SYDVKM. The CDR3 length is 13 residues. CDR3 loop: CASRRGSTRELFF. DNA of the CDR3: TGTGCCAGCAGGCGGGGATCCACCCGGGAGCTGTTTTTT.

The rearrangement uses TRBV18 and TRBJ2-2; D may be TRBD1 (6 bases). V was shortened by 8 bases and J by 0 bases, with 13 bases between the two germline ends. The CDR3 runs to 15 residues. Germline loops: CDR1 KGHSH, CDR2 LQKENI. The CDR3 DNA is TGTGCCAGCAACACCGGGACAACGAACACCGGGGAGCTGTTTTTT. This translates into CASNTGTTNTGELFF.